The next 26 T cell receptor beta chains were all read from a single sample in a study of T-cell memory formation after mild COVID-19 (dated by TCRdb to 2020 to 2023). To prepare the library, 5' RACE was applied. The sequencer was an Illumina NovaSeq 6000. The raw public reads went through TCRdb reprocessing: fastp at Q25, MiXCR clone calling, in-frame beta chains kept. Rows with a matching CDR3 protein are joined into one entry that keeps the most common DNA and genes. The sample table records 560,000 or so distinct CDR3 sequences; 15% to 20% of these occur just once. The top ten hold about 8.1% of the sample. Material for sequencing was PBMCs or a T cell subset sorted from them (not recorded which). These receptors were collected from an adult woman who had mild COVID-19 (a few samples of this study predate the infection). The sample titles of this study are shuffled in the database, so cell type and time point are left out; the donor was told from shared clones.

This clonotype was seen more than once but under ten times. The rearrangement joins TRBV5-1 to TRBJ2-7; the match to TRBD2 covers 8 bases. The V gene's germline CDR1 is SGHRS and CDR2 YFSETQ. CDR3 length: 14 residues. Trimming at V came to 4 bases and at J to 4 bases, leaving 7 bases not matched to a gene. In DNA, the CDR3 is TGCGCCAGCAGCCTGCTAGCGGGTAATTACGAGCAGTACTTC. Encoded protein: CASSLLAGNYEQYF.

This clonotype showed up many times. The chain is built from TRBV4-2 and TRBJ2-1; 10 bases agree with TRBD1. Germline values: CDR1 LGHNA, CDR2 YNFKEQ. The CDR3 loop spans 14 amino acids. Unmatched junction bases numbered 9, after V lost 4 bases and J lost 12 bases. The CDR3 DNA is TGTGCCAGCAGCCCCGGGACAGGGGTGGTGGGGCAGTTCTTC. This codes for CASSPGTGVVGQFF.

This clonotype was picked up a small number of times. The V and J genes are TRBV3-1 and TRBJ1-1, with D perhaps matching TRBD1 (6 bases). The CDR3 sequence is 15 residues long. Trimming cost V 4 bases and J 4 bases, with 16 bases left between them. Germline V gene sequence: CDR1 LGHDT, CDR2 YNNKEL (reference sequence). The CDR3 here is CASSPRPTGGTEAFF. Here the CDR3 DNA reads TGTGCCAGCAGCCCACGGCCGACAGGCGGCACTGAAGCTTTCTTT.

The chain is built from TRBV20-1 and TRBJ2-3; tentative D call: TRBD1 (5 bases). The CDR3 covers 15 residues. From germline, CDR1 is DFQATT and CDR2 SNEGSKA (reference sequence). Trimming cost V 6 bases and J 3 bases, with 19 bases left between them. This CDR3 is CSAHWEGAGTDTQYF. CDR3 coding DNA: TGCAGTGCCCACTGGGAAGGGGCCGGAACAGATACGCAGTATTTT.

V usage is TRBV5-1 and J usage is TRBJ2-1; 12 nucleotides align to TRBD2. Looked up from germline, CDR1 is SGHRS and CDR2 is YFSETQ. Trimming cost V 2 bases and J 9 bases; bases outside gene matches: 12. The CDR3 covers 17 residues. CDR3 bases: TGCGCCAGCAGCTTACCCAGACTAGCGGGAGCTTTTAGTGAGCAGTTCTTC. This codes for CASSLPRLAGAFSEQFF.

The rearrangement uses TRBV10-3 and TRBJ1-1; TRBD1 might be the D (5 bases). Per germline, CDR1 ENHRY and CDR2 SYGVKD. The CDR3 is 15 amino acids. The V end lost 3 bases, the J end lost 4 bases, and 15 bases lay between the germline ends. The CDR3 loop is CAISDGADSTTEAFF. CDR3 bases: TGTGCCATCAGTGATGGGGCTGACAGTACCACTGAAGCTTTCTTT.

This chain joins TRBV2 and TRBJ2-2, with 11 nucleotides matching TRBD2. Germline CDR1 is SNHLY and CDR2 is FYNNEI. V dropped 9 bases and J dropped 7; count of bases not matched to a gene: 4. The CDR3 is made up of 13 amino acids. The CDR3 region has the DNA TGTGCCAGTAGCGGGGGGGCCTTCGGGGAGCTGTTTTTT. Translating gives CASSGGAFGELFF. The variable domain in full, completed from reference TRBV2 and TRBJ2-2, reads EPEVTQTPSHQVTQMGQEVILRCVPISNHLYFYWYRQILGQKVEFLVSFYNNEISEKSEIFDDQFSVERPDGSNFTLKIRSTKLEDSAMYFCASSGGAFGELFFGEGSRLTVL.

This clonotype was recorded once. V is TRBV24-1 and J is TRBJ2-1; D may be TRBD1 (6 bases). Trimming took off 1 base at V and 7 bases at J, with 13 bases between the two ends. The length of the CDR3 is 15 residues. Germline V gives CDR1 KGHDR, CDR2 SFDVKD. The CDR3 region has the DNA TGTGCCACCAGTGATTTTTGGGGCCAGGGGAATGAGCAGTTCTTC. Protein: CATSDFWGQGNEQFF.

This clonotype was observed at least ten times. The chain combines TRBV12-3 or TRBV12-4 with TRBJ1-6; 8 bases map to TRBD1. The ends lost 5 bases at V and 10 bases at J; junction bases unmatched: 7. This CDR3 is 14 amino acids long. Written as DNA, the CDR3 is TGTGCCAGCAGTCGGACAGGGTCGGACTCACCCCTCCACTTT. Encoded protein: CASSRTGSDSPLHF.

This clonotype showed up just a few times. The chain is built from TRBV10-3 and TRBJ1-2; the match to TRBD1 covers 8 bases. The V segment lost 0 bases and the J segment 1 base; nucleotides outside the gene matches: 7. CDR1 is ENHRY, CDR2 SYGVKD, per germline. This CDR3 spans 17 amino acids. CDR3 protein: CAISESGQASLNYGYTF. The CDR3 nucleotides are TGTGCCATCAGTGAGTCGGGACAGGCATCGCTTAACTATGGCTACACCTTC.

The genes are TRBV15 and TRBJ1-2; 9 bases agree with TRBD1. The length of the CDR3 is 17 residues. After removal of 0 bases from V and 4 bases from J, the junction contained 9 bases not matched to a gene. Germline lookup yields CDR1 LNHNV and CDR2 YYDKDF (reference sequence). The CDR3: CATSRDSGTGRVYGYTF. For the CDR3, the DNA is TGTGCCACCAGCAGAGATTCTGGGACAGGGCGGGTCTATGGCTACACCTTC.

V and J are TRBV7-9 and TRBJ1-2; no clear D gene. There are 12 residues in the CDR3. Germline-derived CDR1 and CDR2 are SEHNR and FQNEAQ (reference sequence). The V and J ends lost 1 base and 9 bases respectively, with 9 bases between them. CDR3 nucleotide sequence: TGTGCCAGCAGCTTAGATCGCCCGAGCTACACCTTC. Translating gives CASSLDRPSYTF.

This clonotype showed up many times. The J gene is TRBJ2-3, the V gene TRBV19, with 8 bases that match TRBD2. Germline CDR1 and CDR2: LNHDA and SQIVND (reference sequence). The V gene end was trimmed by 7 bases and the J gene end by 5 bases; junction bases not matched to a gene: 11. The CDR3 runs to 15 residues. CDR3 sequence (DNA): TGTGCCAGTAAGAACCTAGCGGGTTATGGAGATACGCAGTATTTT. Translation gives CASKNLAGYGDTQYF.

Many counts were recorded for this clonotype. This chain links TRBV20-1 with TRBJ1-1; D uncertain. Trimming left V 3 bases short and J 4 bases short, with 15 bases between. Germline V gives CDR1 DFQATT, CDR2 SNEGSKA (reference sequence). This CDR3 has 14 amino acids. As DNA, the CDR3 is TGCAGTGCTAGGCATGGGCTGTGGGGCACTGAAGCTTTCTTT. Encoded protein: CSARHGLWGTEAFF.

The chain joins TRBV7-9 to TRBJ2-3; 7 bases fit TRBD1. Germline CDR1 and CDR2: SEHNR and FQNEAQ (reference sequence). The CDR3 is 15 amino acids. Germline trimming cut 5 bases from V and 3 bases from J; bases unmatched to any gene: 8. The CDR3 here is CASSPRQGLTDTQYF. In nucleotides, the CDR3 is TGTGCCAGCAGCCCTCGACAGGGCTTGACAGATACGCAGTATTTT.

This CDR3 is CASSLDPGGMPYNEQFF. CDR3 bases: TGTGCCAGCAGCTTAGATCCAGGCGGGATGCCCTACAATGAGCAGTTCTTC. The V and J genes are TRBV7-2 and TRBJ2-1, with D tentatively TRBD2 (6 bases). Germline V gives CDR1 SGHTA, CDR2 FQGNSA. The CDR3 extends over 17 amino acids. Trimming shortened V by 1 base and J by 2 bases, and 15 bases separated the two germline ends.

The rearrangement uses TRBV28 and TRBJ1-2; 8 positions match TRBD1. With V trimmed by 6 bases and J by 6 bases, 9 bases remained unmatched. The CDR3 spans 14 residues. The germline CDR1 and CDR2 sequences are MDHEN and SYDVKM. CDR3 amino acids: CASSKRTGWDGYTF. For the CDR3, the DNA is TGTGCCAGCAGCAAAAGGACAGGGTGGGATGGCTACACCTTC.

This clonotype occurred many times. The chain carries TRBV19 and TRBJ2-7; a possible D gene is TRBD1 (5 bases). The length of the CDR3 is 13 residues. Between the trimmed V and J ends, which lost 6 bases and 2 bases, there was a span of 11 bases. Germline values: CDR1 LNHDA, CDR2 SQIVND (reference sequence). DNA for the CDR3: TGTGCCAGTAGCCCGACAGTTACCTACGAGCAGTACTTC. Its protein is CASSPTVTYEQYF. The full variable domain, with the rest looked up from reference TRBV19 and TRBJ2-7, is DGGITQSPKYLFRKEGQNVTLSCEQNLNHDAMYWYRQDPGQGLRLIYYSQIVNDFQKGDIAEGYSVSREKKESFPLTVTSAQKNPTAFYLCASSPTVTYEQYFGPGTRLTVT.

This chain joins TRBV11-2 and TRBJ2-3; 7 bases line up with TRBD2. The CDR3 consists of 16 residues. CDR1 and CDR2 (germline): SGHAT, FQNNGV. The trim removed 4 bases at V and 1 base at J, leaving 8 bases unmatched. The CDR3 loop is CASSSLGGRGTDTQYF. Written as DNA, the CDR3 is TGTGCCAGCAGCTCACTCGGGGGGAGGGGCACAGATACGCAGTATTTT.

Here the CDR3 DNA reads TGTGCCAGCAGCTTACGACTAGCGGGAGTCACTAGCACAGATACGCAGTATTTT. Its protein is CASSLRLAGVTSTDTQYF. The V and J genes are TRBV7-2 and TRBJ2-3; TRBD2 matches 12 bases. CDR1 is SGHTA, CDR2 FQGNSA, per germline. After removal of 2 bases from V and 0 bases from J, the junction contained 6 bases not matched to a gene. The CDR3 runs 18 residues.

The gene calls are TRBV7-9 and TRBJ2-7, with a tentative D call TRBD1 (5 bases). Trimming removed 5 bases from V and 0 bases from J, with 11 bases in between. Germline V gives CDR1 SEHNR, CDR2 FQNEAQ (reference sequence). The CDR3 is made up of 14 amino acids. CDR3 amino acids: CASSPDTYSYEQYF. The CDR3 DNA follows: TGTGCCAGCAGCCCGGACACATACTCCTACGAGCAGTACTTC.

This clonotype was picked up many times. The chain carries TRBV6-6 and TRBJ2-1; 7 bases align to TRBD1. This CDR3 comprises 15 residues. Germline assignment: CDR1 MNHNY and CDR2 SVGAGI (reference sequence). The V gene end was trimmed by 6 bases and the J gene end by 8 bases; junction bases not matched to a gene: 13. The CDR3 sequence is CASSRPGQKGDEQFF. In nucleotides, the CDR3 is TGTGCCAGCAGCAGACCGGGACAGAAAGGCGATGAGCAGTTCTTC.

This clonotype was counted between two and nine times. This sequence joins TRBV4-3 and TRBJ2-1, with 16 bases lining up with TRBD2. V gave up 0 bases and J gave up 5 bases; unmatched junction bases: 7. Germline values: CDR1 LGHNA, CDR2 YSLEER. The CDR3 contains 19 residues. The CDR3 nucleotides are TGCGCCAGCAGCCAAGATCGGGGACTAGCGGGAGGGGCCCACAATGAGCAGTTCTTC. This encodes CASSQDRGLAGGAHNEQFF.

This clonotype has only a few counts. The gene calls are TRBV10-2 and TRBJ1-2, with D maybe TRBD1 (6 bases). V dropped 6 bases and J dropped 3 bases, with 14 bases sitting between them. The germline V gene encodes CDR1 WSHSY and CDR2 SAAADI. The CDR3 extends over 14 amino acids. Written as DNA, the CDR3 is TGCGCCAGCAGCCTCGGGGGGCGCGACTATGGCTACACCTTC. Amino acids: CASSLGGRDYGYTF.

The chain links TRBV6-5 to TRBJ1-4, with D possibly matching TRBD1 (5 bases). Trimming shortened V by 6 bases and J by 7 bases, and 18 bases separated the two germline ends. Germline V gene lookup returns CDR1 MNHEY and CDR2 SVGAGI. The CDR3 covers 15 residues. CDR3 in DNA: TGTGCCAGCAGAGATGAGGGGAGCGATGGTGAAAAACTGTTTTTT. This codes for CASRDEGSDGEKLFF.

This clonotype was counted only a few times. The genes are TRBV18 and TRBJ1-2; D uncertain. Germline-derived CDR1 and CDR2 are KGHSH and LQKENI. The V and J ends lost 4 bases and 6 bases respectively, with 9 bases between them. The CDR3 consists of 12 residues. CDR3 sequence reads: CASSQRTDGYTF. The DNA of the CDR3 is TGTGCCAGCTCACAAAGGACGGATGGCTACACCTTC.